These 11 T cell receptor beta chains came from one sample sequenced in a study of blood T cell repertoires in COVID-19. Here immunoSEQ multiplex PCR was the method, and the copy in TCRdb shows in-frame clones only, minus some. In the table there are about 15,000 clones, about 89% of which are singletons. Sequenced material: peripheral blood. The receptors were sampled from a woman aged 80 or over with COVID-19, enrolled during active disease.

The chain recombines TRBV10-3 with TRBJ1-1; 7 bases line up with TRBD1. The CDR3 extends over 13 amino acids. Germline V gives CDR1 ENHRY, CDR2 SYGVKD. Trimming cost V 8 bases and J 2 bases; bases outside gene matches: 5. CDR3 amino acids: CAIGGQVNTEAFF. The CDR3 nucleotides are TGTGCCATCGGAGGACAGGTAAACACTGAAGCTTTCTTT.

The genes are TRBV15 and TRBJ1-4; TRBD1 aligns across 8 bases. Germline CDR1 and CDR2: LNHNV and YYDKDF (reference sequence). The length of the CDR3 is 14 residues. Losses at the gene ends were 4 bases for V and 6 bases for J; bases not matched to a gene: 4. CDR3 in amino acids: CATSTEDRDEKLFF. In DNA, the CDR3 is TGTGCCACCAGCACGGAGGACAGGGATGAAAAACTGTTTTTT.

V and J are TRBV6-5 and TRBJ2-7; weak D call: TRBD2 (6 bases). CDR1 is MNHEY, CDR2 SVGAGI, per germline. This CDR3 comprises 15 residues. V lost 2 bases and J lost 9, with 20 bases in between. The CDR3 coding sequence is TGTGCCAGCAGTTACCATCCGGGACTTTTTTTCGGGCAGTACTTC. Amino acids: CASSYHPGLFFGQYF.

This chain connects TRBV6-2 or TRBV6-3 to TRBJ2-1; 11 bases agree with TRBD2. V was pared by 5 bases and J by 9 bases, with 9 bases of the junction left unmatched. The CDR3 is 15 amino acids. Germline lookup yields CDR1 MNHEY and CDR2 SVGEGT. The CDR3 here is CASSKTSGVTFEQFF. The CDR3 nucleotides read TGTGCCAGCAGTAAGACTAGCGGGGTCACTTTTGAGCAGTTCTTC.

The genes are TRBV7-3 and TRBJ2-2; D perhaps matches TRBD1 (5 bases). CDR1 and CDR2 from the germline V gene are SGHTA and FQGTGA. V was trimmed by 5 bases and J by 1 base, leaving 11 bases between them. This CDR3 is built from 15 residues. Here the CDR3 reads CASSLGQENTGELFF. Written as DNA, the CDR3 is TGTGCCAGCAGCCTAGGACAAGAGAACACCGGGGAGCTGTTTTTT.

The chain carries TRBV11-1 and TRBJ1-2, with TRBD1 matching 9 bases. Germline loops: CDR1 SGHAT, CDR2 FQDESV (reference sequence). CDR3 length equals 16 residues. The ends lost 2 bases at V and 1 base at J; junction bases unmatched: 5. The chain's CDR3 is CASSLSGTGNNYGYTF. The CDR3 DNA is TGTGCCAGCAGCTTATCGGGGACAGGGAATAACTATGGCTACACCTTC. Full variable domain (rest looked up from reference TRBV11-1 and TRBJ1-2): EAEVAQSPRYKITEKSQAVAFWCDPISGHATLYWYRQILGQGPELLVQFQDESVVDDSQLPKDRFSAERLKGVDSTLKIQPAELGDSAMYLCASSLSGTGNNYGYTFGSGTRLTVV.

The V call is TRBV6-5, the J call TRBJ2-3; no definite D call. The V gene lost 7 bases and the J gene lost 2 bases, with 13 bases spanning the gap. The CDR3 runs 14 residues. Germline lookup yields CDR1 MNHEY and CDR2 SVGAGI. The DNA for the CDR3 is TGTGCCAGCACCGCGGTGGCAGACACAGATACGCAGTATTTT. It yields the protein CASTAVADTDTQYF.

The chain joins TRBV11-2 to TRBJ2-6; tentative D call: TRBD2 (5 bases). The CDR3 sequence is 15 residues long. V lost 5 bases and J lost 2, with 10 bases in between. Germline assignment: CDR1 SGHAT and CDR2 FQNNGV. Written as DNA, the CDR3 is TGTGCCAGCAGCCGGCGGGTAGCTGGGGCCAACGTCCTGACTTTC. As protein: CASSRRVAGANVLTF.

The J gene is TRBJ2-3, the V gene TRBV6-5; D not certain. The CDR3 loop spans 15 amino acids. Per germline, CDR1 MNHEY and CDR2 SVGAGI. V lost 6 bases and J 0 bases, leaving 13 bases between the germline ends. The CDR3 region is CASRSVFWSTDTQYF. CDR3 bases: TGTGCCAGCAGGTCGGTATTTTGGAGCACAGATACGCAGTATTTT.

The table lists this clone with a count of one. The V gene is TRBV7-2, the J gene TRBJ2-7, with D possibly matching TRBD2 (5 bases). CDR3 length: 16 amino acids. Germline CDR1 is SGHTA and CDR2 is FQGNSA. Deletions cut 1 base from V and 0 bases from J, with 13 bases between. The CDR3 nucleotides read TGTGCCAGCAGCTTAGGGACCGGGATGGCCTCCTACGAGCAGTACTTC. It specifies CASSLGTGMASYEQYF.

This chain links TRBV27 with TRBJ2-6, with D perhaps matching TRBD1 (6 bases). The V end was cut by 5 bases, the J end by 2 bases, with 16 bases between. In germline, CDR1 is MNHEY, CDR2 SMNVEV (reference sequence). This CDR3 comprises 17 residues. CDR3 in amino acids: CASSGEQGRPGANVLTF. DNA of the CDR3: TGTGCCAGCAGTGGCGAACAGGGACGGCCTGGGGCCAACGTCCTGACTTTC. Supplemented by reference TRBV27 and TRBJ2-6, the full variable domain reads EAQVTQNPRYLITVTGKKLTVTCSQNMNHEYMSWYRQDPGLGLRQIYYSMNVEVTDKGDVPEGYKVSRKEKRNFPLILESPSPNQTSLYFCASSGEQGRPGANVLTFGAGSRLTVL.